This TCR beta chain derives from a study of cytomegalovirus exposure and HLA in healthy donors. Study in general: As an earlier analysis found, about 179 million T cells yielded about 120 million unique TCR beta sequences.

60 Vbeta and 13 Jbeta primers were used in PCR. Clones were read by immunoSEQ multiplex PCR, and TCRdb kept only the in-frame ones, dropping some. Here the sample spans around 200,000 clones, around four fifths being singletons. The TCR originated in a man in his forties or fifties in good health and CMV-seronegative. Sequencing used PBMCs.

The CDR3 sequence: CASSGLVANEQFF. The CDR3 DNA reads as TGTGCCAGTAGTGGACTAGTCGCCAATGAGCAGTTCTTC. This chain uses TRBV19 with TRBJ2-1; 7 positions agree with TRBD2. The CDR3 loop spans 13 amino acids. V was pared by 5 bases and J by 6 bases, with 4 bases of the junction left unmatched. Germline CDR1 reads LNHDA; CDR2 reads SQIVND (reference sequence). Drawing the rest from reference TRBV19 and TRBJ2-1, the complete variable domain is DGGITQSPKYLFRKEGQNVTLSCEQNLNHDAMYWYRQDPGQGLRLIYYSQIVNDFQKGDIAEGYSVSREKKESFPLTVTSAQKNPTAFYLCASSGLVANEQFFGPGTRLTVL.